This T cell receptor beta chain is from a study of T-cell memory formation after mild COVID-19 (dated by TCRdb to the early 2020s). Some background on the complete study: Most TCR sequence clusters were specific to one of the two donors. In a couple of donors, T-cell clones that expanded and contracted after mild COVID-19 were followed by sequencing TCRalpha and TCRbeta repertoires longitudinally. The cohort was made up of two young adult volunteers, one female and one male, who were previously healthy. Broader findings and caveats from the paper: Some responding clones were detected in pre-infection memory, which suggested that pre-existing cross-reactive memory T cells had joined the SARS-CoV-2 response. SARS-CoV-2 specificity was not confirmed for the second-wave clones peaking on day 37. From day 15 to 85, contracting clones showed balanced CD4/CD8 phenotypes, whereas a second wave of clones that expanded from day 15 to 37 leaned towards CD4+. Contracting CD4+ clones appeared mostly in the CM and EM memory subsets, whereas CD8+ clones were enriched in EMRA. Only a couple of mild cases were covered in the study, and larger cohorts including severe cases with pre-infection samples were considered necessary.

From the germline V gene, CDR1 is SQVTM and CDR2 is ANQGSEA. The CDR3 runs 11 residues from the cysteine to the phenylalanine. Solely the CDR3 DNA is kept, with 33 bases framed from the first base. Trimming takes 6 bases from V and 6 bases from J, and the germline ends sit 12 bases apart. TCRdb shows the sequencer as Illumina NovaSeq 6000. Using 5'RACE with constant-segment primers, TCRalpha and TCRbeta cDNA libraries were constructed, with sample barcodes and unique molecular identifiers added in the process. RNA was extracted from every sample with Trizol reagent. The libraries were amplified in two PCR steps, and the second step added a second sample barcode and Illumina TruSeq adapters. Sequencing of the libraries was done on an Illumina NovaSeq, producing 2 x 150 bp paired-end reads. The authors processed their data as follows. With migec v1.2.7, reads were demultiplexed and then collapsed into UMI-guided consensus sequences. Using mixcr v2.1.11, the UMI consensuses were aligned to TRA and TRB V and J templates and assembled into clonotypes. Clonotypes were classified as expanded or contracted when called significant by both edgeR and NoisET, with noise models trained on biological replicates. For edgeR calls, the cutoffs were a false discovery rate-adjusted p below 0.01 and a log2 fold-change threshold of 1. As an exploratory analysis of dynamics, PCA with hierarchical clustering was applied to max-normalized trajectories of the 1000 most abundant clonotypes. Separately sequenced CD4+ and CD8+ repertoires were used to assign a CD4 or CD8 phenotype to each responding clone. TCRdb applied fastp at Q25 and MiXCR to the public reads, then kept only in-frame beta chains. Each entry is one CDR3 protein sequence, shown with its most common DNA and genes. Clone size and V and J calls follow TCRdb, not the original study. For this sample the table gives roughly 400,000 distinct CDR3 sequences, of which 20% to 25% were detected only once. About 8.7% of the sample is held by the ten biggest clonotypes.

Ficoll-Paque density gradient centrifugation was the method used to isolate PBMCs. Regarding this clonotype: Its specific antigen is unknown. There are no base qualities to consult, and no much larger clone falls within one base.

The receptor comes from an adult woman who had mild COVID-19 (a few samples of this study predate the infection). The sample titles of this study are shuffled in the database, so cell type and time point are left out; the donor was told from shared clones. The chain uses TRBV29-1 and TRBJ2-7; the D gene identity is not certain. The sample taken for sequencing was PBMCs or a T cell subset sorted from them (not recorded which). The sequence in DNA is TGCAGCGTGGCATATGGGGTCGAGCAGTACTTC. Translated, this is CSVAYGVEQYF.